The 32 T cell receptor beta chains in this list originate from one sample, sequenced in a study of cytomegalovirus exposure and HLA in healthy donors. With 60 Vbeta and 13 Jbeta primers, the PCR was carried out. Profiling relied on immunoSEQ multiplex PCR, and the TCRdb table lists in-frame clones only, not all of them. This specimen shows under 90,000 clones; the ten leading clones hold around 7%. The sample comprised PBMCs. These receptor sequences come from a female donor in good health and CMV-seropositive.

This sequence joins TRBV6-6 and TRBJ2-7; D call uncertain. This CDR3 has 13 amino acids. Germline CDR1 is MNHNY and CDR2 is SVGAGI (reference sequence). V was shortened by 4 bases and J by 1 base, with 8 bases between the two germline ends. CDR3 residues: CASSSDISYEQYF. CDR3 nucleotide sequence: TGTGCCAGCAGTTCCGACATATCCTACGAGCAGTACTTC.

V usage is TRBV5-6 and J usage is TRBJ1-4, with a tentative D call TRBD1 (6 bases). From germline, CDR1 is SGHDT and CDR2 YYEEEE. The CDR3 runs to 13 residues. Between the trimmed V and J ends, which lost 3 bases and 5 bases, there was a span of 8 bases. The CDR3 region is CASSSDRNEKLFF. The CDR3 DNA sequence: TGTGCCAGCAGCTCGGACAGAAATGAAAAACTGTTTTTT. Using reference TRBV5-6 and TRBJ1-4 for the parts outside the CDR3, the full variable domain is DAGVTQSPTHLIKTRGQQVTLRCSPKSGHDTVSWYQQALGQGPQFIFQYYEEEERQRGNFPDRFSGHQFPNYSSELNVNALLLGDSALYLCASSSDRNEKLFFGSGTQLSVL.

V is TRBV6-1 and J is TRBJ1-1, with D possibly being TRBD1 (5 bases). The germline gives CDR1 MNHNS, CDR2 SASEGT. The CDR3 totals 13 residues. The ends were cut back, 8 bases at V and 1 base at J, with 11 bases in the middle. The CDR3 bases are TGTGCCAGCGGATCCCAGGGGAACACTGAAGCTTTCTTT. It specifies CASGSQGNTEAFF.

The chain combines TRBV5-6 with TRBJ1-1; 9 positions agree with TRBD1. CDR3 size: 16 residues. Germline CDR1 reads SGHDT; CDR2 reads YYEEEE. The V segment lost 0 bases and the J segment 3 bases; nucleotides outside the gene matches: 6. This CDR3 is CASSLETTGGDTEAFF. DNA for the CDR3: TGTGCCAGCAGCTTGGAAACGACAGGGGGGGACACTGAAGCTTTCTTT.

Points on this clone: The junction and the germline gene differ at one end; a read error may be behind it. The genes are TRBV7-7 and TRBJ2-1; TRBD2 agrees at 7 bases. This CDR3 has 14 amino acids. Germline CDR1 SSHAT, CDR2 FNYEAQ (reference sequence). This chain's CDR3 is CASSTRTRRNEQFF. The CDR3 DNA reads as TGTGCTAGCAGCACCAGGACTAGGAGGAATGAGCAGTTCTTC.

V and J are TRBV6-5 and TRBJ2-1; possibly TRBD1 for D (7 bases). V dropped 2 bases and J dropped 9 bases, with 14 bases sitting between them. This CDR3 comprises 14 residues. Germline V lookup: CDR1 MNHEY, CDR2 SVGAGI. DNA of the CDR3: TGTGCCAGCAGTTACGGCAGGGGGGAGGCTGAGCAGTTCTTC. It codes for CASSYGRGEAEQFF.

This chain uses TRBV9 with TRBJ1-1, with 7 bases identical to TRBD1. CDR3 size: 15 residues. With V trimmed by 2 bases and J by 1 base, 5 bases remained unmatched. CDR1 SGDLS and CDR2 YYNGEE come from the germline V gene. The CDR3: CASSVTGQANTEAFF. The CDR3 DNA is TGTGCCAGCAGCGTGACAGGGCAAGCGAACACTGAAGCTTTCTTT. The full variable domain, with the rest looked up from reference TRBV9 and TRBJ1-1, is DSGVTQTPKHLITATGQRVTLRCSPRSGDLSVYWYQQSLDQGLQFLIQYYNGEERAKGNILERFSAQQFPDLHSELNLSSLELGDSALYFCASSVTGQANTEAFFGQGTRLTVV.

The chain links TRBV4-3 to TRBJ2-1, with D perhaps matching TRBD2 (6 bases). Germline CDR1 LGHNA, CDR2 YSLEER. V was trimmed by 4 bases and J by 1 base, leaving 11 bases between them. This CDR3 is 15 amino acids long. The CDR3, as DNA: TGCGCCAGCAGCCGCGGACTAAGATCCTACAATGAGCAGTTCTTC. Residues: CASSRGLRSYNEQFF.

The chain combines TRBV6-5 with TRBJ1-4; 10 nucleotides match TRBD1. Trimming at V came to 5 bases and at J to 6 bases, leaving 3 bases not matched to a gene. CDR1 is MNHEY, CDR2 SVGAGI, per germline. The CDR3 has 14 amino acids. The CDR3 spells CASSTGTGDEKLFF. The CDR3 bases are TGTGCCAGCAGTACGGGGACAGGGGATGAAAAACTGTTTTTT.

With respect to this clone: Additional DNA sequences in this sample encode the identical CDR3. The chain is built from TRBV7-2 and TRBJ2-5; a weak D match, TRBD2 (6 bases). CDR3 length: 13 residues. V was cut by 8 bases and J by 3 bases, with 13 bases left in between. CDR1 is SGHTA and CDR2 is FQGNSA in the germline V gene. CDR3 residues: CASSPGLKETQYF. The CDR3 bases are TGTGCCAGCTCTCCGGGACTGAAAGAGACCCAGTACTTC.

V gene TRBV28 combines with J gene TRBJ2-7; 10 nucleotides agree with TRBD1. The CDR3 contains 15 residues. Germline CDR1 MDHEN, CDR2 SYDVKM. V shed 5 bases and J 3 bases; nucleotides not matched to a gene: 7. The CDR3 region has the DNA TGTGCCAGCAGTCCCGGGACAGGGGTTAACTACGAGCAGTACTTC. The encoded protein is CASSPGTGVNYEQYF.

V and J are TRBV6-1 and TRBJ2-3; D is undetermined. V lost 0 bases to trimming and J lost 2 bases, with 3 bases between them. CDR3 length equals 13 residues. The V gene's germline CDR1 is MNHNS and CDR2 SASEGT. DNA for the CDR3: TGTGCCAGCAGTGAAGCGTACACAGATACGCAGTATTTT. Its protein product is CASSEAYTDTQYF.

The chain joins TRBV29-1 to TRBJ2-5, with TRBD2 as a possible D gene (5 bases). Germline CDR1 and CDR2: SQVTM and ANQGSEA. V was pared by 7 bases and J by 3 bases, with 6 bases between. The CDR3 has 10 residues. The CDR3 protein is CSAREETQYF. CDR3 sequence (DNA): TGCAGCGCGCGGGAAGAGACCCAGTACTTC.

V usage is TRBV5-8 and J usage is TRBJ1-1; possibly TRBD1 for D (5 bases). CDR1 is SGHTS, CDR2 YDEGEE, per germline. The CDR3 is made up of 13 amino acids. Trimming removed 4 bases from V and 1 base from J, with 8 bases in between. The CDR3 coding sequence is TGTGCCAGCAGCGCAGGGTGGAACACTGAAGCTTTCTTT. Its translation: CASSAGWNTEAFF.

The chain joins TRBV7-8 to TRBJ1-1; maybe TRBD1 (6 bases). The CDR3 loop spans 14 amino acids. Deletions cut 4 bases from V and 1 base from J, with 10 bases between. Germline assignment: CDR1 SGHVS and CDR2 FQNEAQ. The CDR3 sequence is CASSWTDQNTEAFF. In DNA, the CDR3 is TGTGCCAGCAGCTGGACAGACCAGAACACTGAAGCTTTCTTT.

This chain connects TRBV30 to TRBJ1-2; no reliable D call. Trimming removed 1 base at V and 7 bases at J, with 10 bases between. Germline V gives CDR1 GTSNPN, CDR2 SVGIG (reference sequence). The CDR3 is 12 amino acids. CDR3 bases: TGTGCCTGGAGTGACACTGGGCCTGGCTACACCTTC. Its translation: CAWSDTGPGYTF.

V and J are TRBV4-3 and TRBJ2-2; D possibly corresponds to TRBD2 (6 bases). The CDR3 extends over 16 amino acids. Germline CDR1 LGHNA, CDR2 YSLEER. Trimming removed 4 bases at V and 7 bases at J, with 19 bases between. The CDR3 here is CASSRGRDWRDGELFF. In DNA, the CDR3 is TGCGCCAGCAGCCGGGGTAGGGACTGGAGGGACGGGGAGCTGTTTTTT.

V is TRBV5-4 and J is TRBJ2-7; 8 positions match TRBD2. Trimming removed 4 bases from V and 6 bases from J; junction bases left unmatched: 9. This CDR3 spans 14 amino acids. Germline CDR1 SGHNT, CDR2 YYREEE (reference sequence). This CDR3 is CASSPGAGAGEQYF. For the CDR3, the DNA is TGTGCCAGCAGCCCTGGAGCGGGAGCAGGCGAGCAGTACTTC.

The chain recombines TRBV11-2 with TRBJ2-3, with 11 nucleotides matching TRBD2. Germline-derived CDR1 and CDR2 are SGHAT and FQNNGV. Germline trimming cut 1 base from V and 6 bases from J; bases unmatched to any gene: 9. CDR3 length equals 17 residues. The CDR3 here is CASSLGVTSGVEDTQYF. CDR3 coding DNA: TGTGCCAGCAGCTTAGGTGTGACTAGCGGGGTAGAGGATACGCAGTATTTT.

This chain connects TRBV30 to TRBJ1-2, with D hard to call. Trimming removed 5 bases at V and 0 bases at J, with 13 bases between. The germline V gene encodes CDR1 GTSNPN and CDR2 SVGIG (reference sequence). This CDR3 is built from 14 residues. CDR3 protein: CAWAVRRANYGYTF. The CDR3 DNA sequence: TGTGCCTGGGCCGTTAGGAGGGCTAACTATGGCTACACCTTC.

The chain uses TRBV15 and TRBJ1-1, with D perhaps TRBD1 (5 bases). The germline V gene has CDR1 LNHNV and CDR2 YYDKDF (reference sequence). V was cut by 1 base and J by 7 bases, with 7 bases left in between. The CDR3 has 12 amino acids. This CDR3 is CATSRAGNEAFF. CDR3 in DNA: TGTGCCACCAGCAGAGCAGGGAATGAAGCTTTCTTT.

The V and J genes are TRBV5-1 and TRBJ2-6; 10 bases agree with TRBD1. The CDR3 is 16 amino acids. Germline lookup yields CDR1 SGHRS and CDR2 YFSETQ. With V trimmed by 3 bases and J by 4 bases, 4 bases remained unmatched. The DNA for the CDR3 is TGCGCCAGCAGCTCTCGACAGGGGGCAGGGGCCAACGTCCTGACTTTC. Amino acid sequence: CASSSRQGAGANVLTF.

This chain uses TRBV6-5 with TRBJ2-2; D is uncertain. The V gene lost 6 bases and the J gene lost 3 bases, with 8 bases spanning the gap. The CDR3 runs 13 residues. In germline, CDR1 is MNHEY, CDR2 SVGAGI. The CDR3 spells CASSPSDTGELFF. The CDR3 bases are TGTGCCAGCAGCCCCAGTGACACCGGGGAGCTGTTTTTT.

V is TRBV6-6 and J is TRBJ2-7; tentative D call: TRBD2 (7 bases). CDR1 and CDR2 (germline): MNHNY, SVGAGI (reference sequence). The V and J ends lost 8 bases and 5 bases respectively, with 22 bases between them. The CDR3 length is 15 residues. The CDR3, as DNA: TGTGCCAGCGGAACGACTGGGGGGAGGGACAACGAGCAGTACTTC. Its translation is CASGTTGGRDNEQYF.

This chain uses TRBV4-2 with TRBJ1-2; 7 nucleotides align to TRBD1. The CDR3 is 13 residues long. V lost 5 bases, J lost 8 bases, and 8 bases stayed unmatched. Looked up from germline, CDR1 is LGHNA and CDR2 is YNFKEQ. CDR3 DNA sequence: TGTGCCAGCAGCTACGGACAGGATACGGGCTACACCTTC. Residues: CASSYGQDTGYTF.

The J gene is TRBJ1-2, the V gene TRBV28, with 7 bases matching TRBD1. Germline trimming cut 5 bases from V and 5 bases from J; bases unmatched to any gene: 11. CDR3 length: 15 residues. The germline V gene encodes CDR1 MDHEN and CDR2 SYDVKM. For the CDR3, the DNA is TGTGCCAGCAGTGCAATCCGGGACAGAAAATATGGCTACACCTTC. It translates to CASSAIRDRKYGYTF.

CDR3 bases: TGCGCCAGCAGCCAAGTCCCCGGGACTTCGGGCACAGATACGCAGTATTTT. Amino acids: CASSQVPGTSGTDTQYF. The chain employs TRBV4-1 and TRBJ2-3, with D tentatively TRBD2 (6 bases). This CDR3 contains 17 residues. The germline V gene has CDR1 MGHRA and CDR2 YSYEKL. Trimming removed 1 base from V and 1 base from J, with 15 bases in between.

The chain has TRBV30 and TRBJ1-1; perhaps TRBD1 as D (6 bases). V was cut by 1 base and J by 1 base, with 7 bases left in between. This CDR3 has 13 amino acids. The germline gives CDR1 GTSNPN, CDR2 SVGIG (reference sequence). The CDR3 DNA reads TGTGCCTGGAGTGGACAGGCGAACACTGAAGCTTTCTTT. Encoded protein: CAWSGQANTEAFF. Drawing the rest from reference TRBV30 and TRBJ1-1, the complete variable domain is SQTIHQWPATLVQPVGSPLSLECTVEGTSNPNLYWYRQAAGRGLQLLFYSVGIGQISSEVPQNLSASRPQDRQFILSSKKLLLSDSGFYLCAWSGQANTEAFFGQGTRLTVV.

CDR3 DNA: TGTGCCAGCAGTGAAGCGCGTAGGGGCCAGCCCCAGCATTTT. This encodes CASSEARRGQPQHF. The chain links TRBV6-1 to TRBJ1-5; possible D gene TRBD1, 5 bases. V lost 0 bases, J lost 7 bases, and 10 bases lay in between. CDR3 length: 14 residues. Germline loops: CDR1 MNHNS, CDR2 SASEGT.

The chain is built from TRBV19 and TRBJ2-1; 9 nucleotides agree with TRBD1. The CDR3 runs to 15 residues. V dropped 5 bases and J dropped 6; count of bases not matched to a gene: 8. Germline loops: CDR1 LNHDA, CDR2 SQIVND (reference sequence). The CDR3 reads CASSLRQGGINEQFF. The CDR3 DNA reads as TGTGCCAGTAGTTTAAGACAGGGGGGCATCAATGAGCAGTTCTTC. Drawing the rest from reference TRBV19 and TRBJ2-1, the complete variable domain is DGGITQSPKYLFRKEGQNVTLSCEQNLNHDAMYWYRQDPGQGLRLIYYSQIVNDFQKGDIAEGYSVSREKKESFPLTVTSAQKNPTAFYLCASSLRQGGINEQFFGPGTRLTVL.

Comments on this clone: At the DNA level, this CDR3 is encoded by other sequences in the same sample as well. The CDR3 spells CAWKQGSYEQYF. The CDR3 DNA reads TGTGCCTGGAAACAGGGGTCCTACGAGCAGTACTTC. The rearrangement uses TRBV30 and TRBJ2-7; 7 bases are a match to TRBD1. The V gene end was trimmed by 4 bases and the J gene end by 1 base; junction bases not matched to a gene: 1. The CDR3 contains 12 residues. Germline assignment: CDR1 GTSNPN and CDR2 SVGIG (reference sequence). The full variable domain, with the rest looked up from reference TRBV30 and TRBJ2-7, is SQTIHQWPATLVQPVGSPLSLECTVEGTSNPNLYWYRQAAGRGLQLLFYSVGIGQISSEVPQNLSASRPQDRQFILSSKKLLLSDSGFYLCAWKQGSYEQYFGPGTRLTVT.

The chain employs TRBV30 and TRBJ2-7; tentative D call: TRBD2 (7 bases). This CDR3 is 15 amino acids long. Germline-derived CDR1 and CDR2 are GTSNPN and SVGIG (reference sequence). V lost 0 bases to trimming and J lost 2 bases, with 14 bases between them. The CDR3 protein is CAWSVGGDSAYEQYF. The CDR3 DNA follows: TGTGCCTGGAGTGTAGGGGGGGACTCTGCCTACGAGCAGTACTTC.